These 20 T cell receptor beta chains share one sample of origin, sequenced in a study of blood T cell repertoires in COVID-19. Clones were sequenced by immunoSEQ multiplex PCR, and TCRdb holds only the in-frame ones, with some missing. The table lists about 140,000 clones, about 83% of them singletons. Sequenced input: peripheral blood. Receptors originate from a man aged 30 to 39 with COVID-19, enrolled during active disease.

The chain uses TRBV29-1 and TRBJ1-5; unclear D gene. This CDR3 contains 14 residues. The germline V and J ends were trimmed by 4 bases and 2 bases, with 12 bases remaining between them. Germline-derived CDR1 and CDR2 are SQVTM and ANQGSEA. The CDR3 region is CSVVSGGGNQPQHF. As DNA, the CDR3 is TGCAGCGTTGTATCGGGCGGGGGCAATCAGCCCCAGCATTTT.

A single count supports this clone. The chain carries TRBV5-1 and TRBJ2-4; D might be TRBD1 (5 bases). Germline V gene data show CDR1 as SGHRS and CDR2 as YFSETQ. The CDR3 has 15 amino acids. V shed 3 bases and J shed 2 bases, with 12 bases lying between them. CDR3 sequence (DNA): TGCGCCAGCAGCTCAAAGGGGATGCCCAAAAACATTCAGTACTTC. Translated: CASSSKGMPKNIQYF.

There are a few counts of this clone. J is TRBJ1-2 and V is TRBV29-1; D perhaps matches TRBD1 (5 bases). The germline CDR1 and CDR2 sequences are SQVTM and ANQGSEA. Trimming took 3 bases from V and 5 from J, leaving 10 bases between them. The CDR3 runs 12 residues. The CDR3 spells CSVEWDLYGYTF. The CDR3 nucleotides are TGCAGCGTTGAGTGGGACTTATATGGCTACACCTTC.

The sample holds one count of this clone. The chain carries TRBV18 and TRBJ1-4, with D possibly matching TRBD1 (6 bases). The V and J ends lost 5 bases and 12 bases respectively, with 10 bases between them. The CDR3 sequence is 11 residues long. Per germline, CDR1 KGHSH and CDR2 LQKENI. CDR3 in DNA: TGTGCCAGCTCAGACAGGTTTGAACTGTTTTTT. Protein: CASSDRFELFF. The whole variable domain, remainder taken from reference TRBV18 and TRBJ1-4, is NAGVMQNPRHLVRRRGQEARLRCSPMKGHSHVYWYRQLPEEGLKFMVYLQKENIIDESGMPKERFSAEFPKEGPSILRIQQVVRGDSAAYFCASSDRFELFFGSGTQLSVL.

The rearrangement uses TRBV7-9 and TRBJ1-2; perhaps TRBD1 as D (5 bases). Germline CDR1 reads SEHNR; CDR2 reads FQNEAQ (reference sequence). CDR3 length: 14 amino acids. Trimming took 3 bases from V and 3 from J, leaving 11 bases between them. As DNA, the CDR3 is TGTGCCAGCAGCTTGGGCGGGGGAGACTATGGCTACACCTTC. Amino acids: CASSLGGGDYGYTF.

The rearrangement joins TRBV6-6 to TRBJ2-7, with D possibly being TRBD1 (6 bases). This CDR3 has 12 amino acids. V gave up 3 bases and J gave up 10 bases, with 13 bases separating them. Germline CDR1 MNHNY, CDR2 SVGAGI (reference sequence). The DNA for the CDR3 is TGTGCCAGCAGTTATTGGACAGATAGACAGTACTTC. This encodes CASSYWTDRQYF.

This clone has a single count. The chain has TRBV19 and TRBJ2-2; 12 positions match TRBD1. Germline CDR1 reads LNHDA; CDR2 reads SQIVND (reference sequence). CDR3 length: 15 amino acids. The junction had 6 bases not matched to a gene; V was cut back by 6 bases and J by 7 bases. The CDR3, as DNA: TGTGCCAGTAGGGGACAGGGGGCCGCCGTCGGGGAGCTGTTTTTT. Its protein product is CASRGQGAAVGELFF.

This rearrangement joins TRBV4-2 to TRBJ1-3; D possibly corresponds to TRBD1 (6 bases). Per the germline V gene, CDR1 is LGHNA and CDR2 is YNFKEQ. The ends were cut back, 4 bases at V and 1 base at J, with 11 bases in the middle. CDR3 length: 15 amino acids. For the CDR3, the DNA is TGTGCCAGCAGCCCCGAGGGGGGGTCTGGAAACACCATATATTTT. Protein: CASSPEGGSGNTIYF.

J is TRBJ1-2 and V is TRBV10-3; D unclear. This CDR3 has 13 residues. Germline V CDR1 and CDR2: ENHRY, SYGVKD. Trimming cost V 10 bases and J 4 bases, with 16 bases left between them. The CDR3 protein is CATGEGVIYGYTF. The DNA for the CDR3 is TGTGCCACCGGAGAAGGCGTAATCTATGGCTACACCTTC.

V is TRBV18 and J is TRBJ2-1; 12 positions agree with TRBD2. Germline V gene data show CDR1 as KGHSH and CDR2 as LQKENI. CDR3 size: 15 residues. The trim removed 5 bases at V and 5 bases at J, leaving 4 bases unmatched. The CDR3 nucleotides read TGTGCCAGCTCAATGACTAGCGGGAGCCACAATGAGCAGTTCTTC. Protein: CASSMTSGSHNEQFF. The full variable domain, its missing parts supplied by reference TRBV18 and TRBJ2-1, is NAGVMQNPRHLVRRRGQEARLRCSPMKGHSHVYWYRQLPEEGLKFMVYLQKENIIDESGMPKERFSAEFPKEGPSILRIQQVVRGDSAAYFCASSMTSGSHNEQFFGPGTRLTVL.

This sequence joins TRBV28 and TRBJ2-7, with 10 bases fitting TRBD2. Trimming at V came to 2 bases and at J to 3 bases, leaving 1 base not matched to a gene. This CDR3 region has 14 residues. From germline, CDR1 is MDHEN and CDR2 SYDVKM. The CDR3 protein is CASSLTSGNYEQYF. In DNA, the CDR3 is TGTGCCAGCAGTTTAACTAGCGGGAACTACGAGCAGTACTTC.

Comment on this clone: This sample also contains other DNA sequences that code for the same CDR3. The chain uses TRBV28 and TRBJ2-7; unclear D gene. Trimming removed 5 bases from V and 3 bases from J, with 2 bases in between. CDR3 length: 10 residues. Germline-derived CDR1 and CDR2 are MDHEN and SYDVKM. CDR3 region: CASSRYEQYF. The CDR3 nucleotides read TGTGCCAGCAGTCGCTACGAGCAGTACTTC.

This chain links TRBV6-5 with TRBJ1-1; TRBD1 matches 9 bases. This CDR3 contains 13 residues. Germline CDR1 MNHEY, CDR2 SVGAGI. V was clipped by 9 bases and J by 4 bases; unmatched bases: 6. The CDR3 DNA reads as TGTGCCAGTGGGACGGACAGGGGCACTGAAGCTTTCTTT. This encodes CASGTDRGTEAFF.

The J gene is TRBJ2-7, the V gene TRBV11-2, with TRBD2 identical over 11 bases. Germline V CDR1 and CDR2: SGHAT, FQNNGV. J lost 4 bases, V lost 1 base, and 9 bases had no gene match. This CDR3 comprises 17 residues. The CDR3 region is CASSLVPSTSGSYEQYF. In nucleotides, the CDR3 is TGTGCCAGCAGCTTAGTCCCCTCAACTAGCGGGAGTTACGAGCAGTACTTC.

V and J are TRBV13 and TRBJ2-7; D remains unclear. CDR1 PRHDT and CDR2 FYEKMQ come from the germline V gene (reference sequence). Trimming stripped 5 bases from V and 6 bases from J, with 11 bases between. The CDR3 runs to 12 residues. CDR3 sequence: CASSPSFSEQYF. Here the CDR3 DNA reads TGTGCCAGCAGCCCCAGTTTCTCCGAGCAGTACTTC.

The chain is built from TRBV7-8 and TRBJ2-1, with 10 bases that match TRBD2. Germline V gene lookup returns CDR1 SGHVS and CDR2 FQNEAQ. There are 16 residues in the CDR3. J lost 3 bases, V lost 5 bases, and 7 bases had no gene match. Here the CDR3 reads CASSDYTSGVYNEQFF. CDR3 DNA sequence: TGTGCCAGCAGCGATTATACTAGCGGGGTCTACAATGAGCAGTTCTTC.

This clone was seen a single time. This chain connects TRBV30 to TRBJ1-1; D may be TRBD1 (5 bases). The length of the CDR3 is 13 residues. V gave up 7 bases and J gave up 3 bases, with 15 bases separating them. The V gene's germline CDR1 is GTSNPN and CDR2 SVGIG (reference sequence). CDR3 nucleotide sequence: TGTGCCTCGGGGGTAGGGAGGGACACTGAAGCTTTCTTT. This codes for CASGVGRDTEAFF.

The gene calls are TRBV10-3 and TRBJ2-1; perhaps TRBD2 as D (6 bases). Trimming took off 4 bases at V and 0 bases at J, with 13 bases between the two ends. This CDR3 has 16 amino acids. Germline loops: CDR1 ENHRY, CDR2 SYGVKD. The CDR3 loop reads CAISGDLPSSYNEQFF. The CDR3 DNA reads TGTGCCATCAGTGGGGACTTACCTTCCTCCTACAATGAGCAGTTCTTC.

This chain connects TRBV7-9 to TRBJ1-2, with 10 bases aligning to TRBD1. The CDR3 extends over 15 amino acids. The J segment lost 5 bases and the V segment lost 5 bases, leaving 8 bases of the junction unmatched. Germline lookup yields CDR1 SEHNR and CDR2 FQNEAQ (reference sequence). CDR3 bases: TGTGCCAGCAGCCCAATGAAGGACAGGGGGTATGGCTACACCTTC. Translating it yields CASSPMKDRGYGYTF.

This chain uses TRBV27 with TRBJ2-1, with TRBD2 matching 11 bases. The V segment lost 2 bases and the J segment 7 bases; nucleotides outside the gene matches: 4. CDR3 size: 15 residues. Per the germline V gene, CDR1 is MNHEY and CDR2 is SMNVEV (reference sequence). DNA for the CDR3: TGTGCCAGCAGTTTACTAGCGGGAGGTGGAAATGAGCAGTTCTTC. This translates into CASSLLAGGGNEQFF.